Presented here are 19 T cell receptor beta chains from one specimen sequenced in a study of T cells expressing NK-cell markers. One entry per CDR3 protein, without DNA, is what TCRdb gives after re-calling the 5' RACE reads. In total, the table holds some 440,000 distinct CDR3 sequences. The specimen was blood T cells: a sorted CD56 or NKG2C T cell subset, CD4+ or CD8+ T cells, or bulk PBMC T cells (not recorded which). These receptors all come from a woman in her forties or fifties in good health.

CDR3 sequence reads: CASSMGSRTDTQYF. The chain joins TRBV19 to TRBJ2-3. CDR1 and CDR2 from the germline V gene are LNHDA and SQIVND (reference sequence). The CDR3 loop spans 14 amino acids. The full variable domain, in which reference TRBV19 and TRBJ2-3 provide the parts outside the CDR3, is DGGITQSPKYLFRKEGQNVTLSCEQNLNHDAMYWYRQDPGQGLRLIYYSQIVNDFQKGDIAEGYSVSREKKESFPLTVTSAQKNPTAFYLCASSMGSRTDTQYFGPGTRLTVL.

The chain joins TRBV19 to TRBJ1-3. The CDR3 contains 14 residues. CDR1 LNHDA and CDR2 SQIVND come from the germline V gene (reference sequence). CDR3 loop: CASSIGLNGNTIYF.

The rearrangement joins TRBV4-1 to TRBJ2-1. CDR3 length: 17 residues. Per germline, CDR1 MGHRA and CDR2 YSYEKL. The CDR3 reads CASSQGILSSSYNEQFF.

The chain is built from TRBV6-5 and TRBJ1-1. CDR1 and CDR2 from the germline V gene are MNHEY and SVGAGI. The CDR3 runs 14 residues. The CDR3 loop is CASRLRNWSTEAFF.

The chain combines TRBV25-1 with TRBJ2-1; TCRdb calls TRBD1, which cannot be checked without DNA. CDR3 length equals 15 residues. Germline CDR1 is MGHDK and CDR2 is SYGVNS. CDR3 in amino acids: CASRHRDRGGNEQFF.

The chain joins TRBV29-1 to TRBJ1-1. Germline V gene data show CDR1 as SQVTM and CDR2 as ANQGSEA. CDR3 size: 14 residues. CDR3 region: CSAAEGARTTEAFF.

The V call is TRBV5-1, the J call TRBJ1-4. The CDR3 has 14 amino acids. In germline, CDR1 is SGHRS, CDR2 YFSETQ. CDR3 residues: CASTVQGPPEKLFF.

The V and J genes are TRBV4-1 and TRBJ2-7; TCRdb picks TRBD1, but there is no DNA to check that call. From germline, CDR1 is MGHRA and CDR2 YSYEKL. This CDR3 spans 15 amino acids. The CDR3 region is CASSQTPQGTDEQYF.

The rearrangement uses TRBV15 and TRBJ1-1; TCRdb's assignment of TRBD1 cannot be checked, as there is no DNA. Germline V lookup: CDR1 LNHNV, CDR2 YYDKDF (reference sequence). The CDR3 runs to 15 residues. The CDR3 region is CATSRDDRDDTEAFF.

The V and J genes are TRBV29-1 and TRBJ2-1; checking the TCRdb D call of TRBD2 is not possible without DNA. This CDR3 has 16 residues. Germline values: CDR1 SQVTM, CDR2 ANQGSEA. CDR3 protein: CSVGPSQREGHNEQFF.

V and J are TRBV29-1 and TRBJ2-3; TCRdb calls TRBD1, which cannot be checked without DNA. The CDR3 extends over 12 amino acids. CDR1 is SQVTM and CDR2 is ANQGSEA in the germline V gene. CDR3 sequence: CSVERGPNTQYF.

This sequence joins TRBV24-1 and TRBJ2-1; the D call from TCRdb, TRBD2, cannot be confirmed without DNA. The CDR3 covers 15 residues. Germline lookup yields CDR1 KGHDR and CDR2 SFDVKD. The CDR3 reads CATSDFKRGYNEQFF.

The rearrangement joins TRBV12-3 or TRBV12-4 to TRBJ2-1; TCRdb calls TRBD2, which cannot be checked without DNA. CDR3 length: 16 residues. This CDR3 is CASSLTAGVSGNEQFF.

The J gene is TRBJ1-4, the V gene TRBV2; absent DNA, TCRdb's TRBD1 call cannot be checked. The CDR3 extends over 15 amino acids. CDR1 is SNHLY and CDR2 is FYNNEI in the germline V gene. The CDR3 is CASTVETGGNEKLFF.

The chain carries TRBV28 and TRBJ2-2; lacking DNA, the TRBD1 call made by TCRdb goes unchecked. The CDR3 covers 12 residues. Germline assignment: CDR1 MDHEN and CDR2 SYDVKM. CDR3: CASIGATGELFF.

The gene calls are TRBV5-1 and TRBJ2-2; TCRdb returns TRBD2, unconfirmable since there is no DNA. Germline V gene data show CDR1 as SGHRS and CDR2 as YFSETQ. The CDR3 runs to 17 residues. The CDR3 sequence: CASSSTFSGPDTGELFF.

CDR3 sequence reads: CASSPHPYEQYF. The chain has TRBV28 and TRBJ2-7. The germline gives CDR1 MDHEN, CDR2 SYDVKM. This CDR3 is built from 12 residues.

The chain recombines TRBV28 with TRBJ1-5; TCRdb names TRBD1, which stays unverified in the absence of DNA. This CDR3 is built from 12 residues. Germline V lookup: CDR1 MDHEN, CDR2 SYDVKM. CDR3: CASWTANQPQHF.

The rearrangement joins TRBV21-1 to TRBJ1-5. TRBV21-1 is given as a pseudogene. This CDR3 region has 14 residues. The CDR3 is CASMTVGFNQPQHF.